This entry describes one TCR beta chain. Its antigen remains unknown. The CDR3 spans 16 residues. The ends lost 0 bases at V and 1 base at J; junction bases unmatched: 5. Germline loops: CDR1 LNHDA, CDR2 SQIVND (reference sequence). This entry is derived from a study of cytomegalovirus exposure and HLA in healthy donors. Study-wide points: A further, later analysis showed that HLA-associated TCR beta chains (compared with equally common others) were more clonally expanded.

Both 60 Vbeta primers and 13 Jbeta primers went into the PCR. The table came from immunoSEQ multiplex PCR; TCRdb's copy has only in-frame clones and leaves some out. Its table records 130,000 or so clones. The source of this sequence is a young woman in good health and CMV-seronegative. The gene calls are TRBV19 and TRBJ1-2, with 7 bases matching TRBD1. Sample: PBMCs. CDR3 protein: CASSIDGDSLNYGYTF. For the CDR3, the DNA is TGTGCCAGTAGTATAGACGGGGACAGCCTTAACTATGGCTACACCTTC.